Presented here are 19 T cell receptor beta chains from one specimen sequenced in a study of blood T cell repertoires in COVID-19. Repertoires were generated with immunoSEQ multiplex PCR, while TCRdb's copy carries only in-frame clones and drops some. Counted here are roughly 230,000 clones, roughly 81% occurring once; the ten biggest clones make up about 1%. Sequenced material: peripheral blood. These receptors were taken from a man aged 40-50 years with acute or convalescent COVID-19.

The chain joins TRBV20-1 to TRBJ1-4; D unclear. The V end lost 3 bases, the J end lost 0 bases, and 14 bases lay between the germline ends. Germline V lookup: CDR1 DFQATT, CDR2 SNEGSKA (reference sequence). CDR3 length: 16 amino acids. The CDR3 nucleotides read TGCAGTGCTAGTGCGGGTCAGACCGCAACTAATGAAAAACTGTTTTTT. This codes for CSASAGQTATNEKLFF.

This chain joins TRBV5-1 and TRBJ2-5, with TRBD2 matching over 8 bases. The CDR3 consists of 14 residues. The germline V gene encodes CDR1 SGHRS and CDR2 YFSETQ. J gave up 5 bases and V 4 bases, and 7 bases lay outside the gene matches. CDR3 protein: CASSGGTRGETQYF. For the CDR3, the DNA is TGCGCCAGCAGCGGCGGGACTAGGGGGGAGACCCAGTACTTC.

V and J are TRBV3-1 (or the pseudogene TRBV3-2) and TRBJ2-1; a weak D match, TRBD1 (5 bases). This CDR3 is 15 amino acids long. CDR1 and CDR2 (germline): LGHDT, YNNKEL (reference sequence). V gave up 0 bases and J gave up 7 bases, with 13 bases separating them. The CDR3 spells CASSQDPAGWNEQFF. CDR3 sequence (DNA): TGTGCCAGCAGCCAAGATCCCGCAGGGTGGAATGAGCAGTTCTTC.

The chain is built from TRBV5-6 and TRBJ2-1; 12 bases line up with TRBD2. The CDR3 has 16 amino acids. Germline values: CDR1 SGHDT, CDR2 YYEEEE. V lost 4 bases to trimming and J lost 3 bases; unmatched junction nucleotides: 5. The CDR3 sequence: CASSPLLAGGYNEQFF. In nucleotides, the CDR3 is TGTGCCAGCAGCCCCTTACTAGCGGGGGGCTACAATGAGCAGTTCTTC.

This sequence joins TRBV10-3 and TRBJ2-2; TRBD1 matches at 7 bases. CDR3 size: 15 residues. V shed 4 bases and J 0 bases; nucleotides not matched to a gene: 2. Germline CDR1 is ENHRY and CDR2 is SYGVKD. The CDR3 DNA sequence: TGTGCCATCAGTGGAGGGGGCGCGAACACCGGGGAGCTGTTTTTT. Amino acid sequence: CAISGGGANTGELFF.

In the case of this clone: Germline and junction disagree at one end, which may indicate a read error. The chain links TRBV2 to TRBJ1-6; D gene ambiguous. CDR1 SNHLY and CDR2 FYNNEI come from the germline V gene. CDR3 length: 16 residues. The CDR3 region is CASNEGSSSYNSPLHF. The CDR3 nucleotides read TGTGCCAGCAATGAAGGTTCTAGCTCCTATAATTCACCCCTCCACTTT.

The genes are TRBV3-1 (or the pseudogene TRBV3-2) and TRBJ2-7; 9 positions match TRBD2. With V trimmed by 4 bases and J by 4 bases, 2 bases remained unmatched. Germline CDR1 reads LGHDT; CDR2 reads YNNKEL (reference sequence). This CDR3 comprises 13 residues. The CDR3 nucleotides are TGTGCCAGCAGCCCTAGCGGGGTTTACGAGCAGTACTTC. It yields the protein CASSPSGVYEQYF.

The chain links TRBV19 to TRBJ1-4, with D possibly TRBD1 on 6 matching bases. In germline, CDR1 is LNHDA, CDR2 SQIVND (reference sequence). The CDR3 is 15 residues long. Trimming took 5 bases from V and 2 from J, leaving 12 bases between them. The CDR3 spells CASSSWTDTNEKLFF. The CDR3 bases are TGTGCCAGTAGTTCTTGGACAGATACTAATGAAAAACTGTTTTTT.

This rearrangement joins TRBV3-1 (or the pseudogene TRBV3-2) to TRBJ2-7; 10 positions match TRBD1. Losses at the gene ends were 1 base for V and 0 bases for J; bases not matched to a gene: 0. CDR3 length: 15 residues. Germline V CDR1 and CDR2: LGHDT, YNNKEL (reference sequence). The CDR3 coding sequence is TGTGCCAGCAGCCAAGGGACAGGGGGCTCCTACGAGCAGTACTTC. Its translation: CASSQGTGGSYEQYF.

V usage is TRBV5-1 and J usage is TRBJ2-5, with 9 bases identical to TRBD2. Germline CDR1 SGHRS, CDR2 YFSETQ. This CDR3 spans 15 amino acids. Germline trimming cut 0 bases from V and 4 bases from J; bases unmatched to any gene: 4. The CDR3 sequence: CASSLGGGAGETQYF. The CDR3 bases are TGCGCCAGCAGCTTGGGCGGGGGGGCAGGAGAGACCCAGTACTTC.

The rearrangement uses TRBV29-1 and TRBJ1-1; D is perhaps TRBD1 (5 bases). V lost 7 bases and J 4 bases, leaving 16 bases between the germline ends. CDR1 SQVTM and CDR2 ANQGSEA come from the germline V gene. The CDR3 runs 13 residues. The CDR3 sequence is CSAAQGFFTEAFF. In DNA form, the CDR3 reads TGCAGCGCCGCTCAGGGCTTTTTCACTGAAGCTTTCTTT. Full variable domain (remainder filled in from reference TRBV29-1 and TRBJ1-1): SAVISQKPSRDICQRGTSLTIQCQVDSQVTMMFWYRQQPGQSLTLIATANQGSEATYESGFVIDKFPISRPNLTFSTLTVSNMSPEDSSIYLCSAAQGFFTEAFFGQGTRLTVV.

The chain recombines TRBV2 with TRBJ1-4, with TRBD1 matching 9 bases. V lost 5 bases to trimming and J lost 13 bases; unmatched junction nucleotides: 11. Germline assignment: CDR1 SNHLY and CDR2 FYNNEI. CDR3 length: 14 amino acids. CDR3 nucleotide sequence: TGTGCCAGCAGTTTGGGACAGGGTTTTGGGGGACTGTTTTTT. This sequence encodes CASSLGQGFGGLFF.

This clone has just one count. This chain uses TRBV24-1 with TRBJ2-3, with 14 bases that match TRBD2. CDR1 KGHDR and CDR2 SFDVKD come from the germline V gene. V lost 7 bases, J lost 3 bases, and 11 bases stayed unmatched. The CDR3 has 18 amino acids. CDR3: CATSLGTSGGHTTDTQYF. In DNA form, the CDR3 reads TGTGCCACCAGCCTCGGGACTAGCGGGGGACACACTACAGATACGCAGTATTTT.

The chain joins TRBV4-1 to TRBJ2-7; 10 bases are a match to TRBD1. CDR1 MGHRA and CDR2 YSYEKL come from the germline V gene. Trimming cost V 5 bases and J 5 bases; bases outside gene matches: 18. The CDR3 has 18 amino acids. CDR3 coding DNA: TGCGCCAGCAGCTCCCTCTTCCTCCGGGACAGGGGATCCGACGAGCAGTACTTC. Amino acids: CASSSLFLRDRGSDEQYF.

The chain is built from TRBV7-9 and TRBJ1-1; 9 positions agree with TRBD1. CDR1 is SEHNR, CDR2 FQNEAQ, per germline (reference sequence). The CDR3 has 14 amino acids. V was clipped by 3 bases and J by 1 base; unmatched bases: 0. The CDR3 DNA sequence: TGTGCCAGCAGCTTGACAGGGGGGAACACTGAAGCTTTCTTT. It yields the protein CASSLTGGNTEAFF.

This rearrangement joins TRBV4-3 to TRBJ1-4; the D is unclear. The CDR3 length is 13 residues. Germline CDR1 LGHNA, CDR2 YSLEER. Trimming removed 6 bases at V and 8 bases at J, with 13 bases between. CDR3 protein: CASRESTMEKLFF. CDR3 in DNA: TGCGCCAGCAGAGAGTCGACAATGGAAAAACTGTTTTTT.

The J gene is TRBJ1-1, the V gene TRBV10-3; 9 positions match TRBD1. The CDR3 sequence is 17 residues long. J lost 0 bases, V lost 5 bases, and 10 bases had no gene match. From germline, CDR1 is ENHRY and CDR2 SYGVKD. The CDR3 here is CAISKTGTGTLNTEAFF. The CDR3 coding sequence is TGTGCCATCAGTAAGACCGGGACAGGGACTCTGAACACTGAAGCTTTCTTT.

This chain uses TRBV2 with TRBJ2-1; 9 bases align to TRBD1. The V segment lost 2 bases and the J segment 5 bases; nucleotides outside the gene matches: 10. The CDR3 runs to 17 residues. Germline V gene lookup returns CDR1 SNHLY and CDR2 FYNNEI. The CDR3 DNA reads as TGTGCCAGCAGTGAAAGGGTCGGGACAGGGAGGAACAATGAGCAGTTCTTC. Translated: CASSERVGTGRNNEQFF. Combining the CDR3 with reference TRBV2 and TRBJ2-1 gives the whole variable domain EPEVTQTPSHQVTQMGQEVILRCVPISNHLYFYWYRQILGQKVEFLVSFYNNEISEKSEIFDDQFSVERPDGSNFTLKIRSTKLEDSAMYFCASSERVGTGRNNEQFFGPGTRLTVL.

In DNA, the CDR3 is TGTGCCAGTAGTGCTGGTTTCAGGAACACTGAAGCTTTCTTT. This sequence encodes CASSAGFRNTEAFF. V usage is TRBV19 and J usage is TRBJ1-1; D remains ambiguous. This CDR3 contains 14 residues. V lost 5 bases, J lost 1 base, and 11 bases lay in between. In germline, CDR1 is LNHDA, CDR2 SQIVND (reference sequence).